This is a list of T cell receptor beta chains from one sample in a study of blood T cell repertoires in COVID-19. TCRdb's table, derived via immunoSEQ multiplex PCR, lists solely in-frame clones and lacks some. Altogether roughly 450,000 clones are present, roughly 87% being singletons, with the ten largest covering 0.6%. Sequencing was done on a sample of PBMCs or T cells enriched from blood (not recorded which). These receptors came from a man aged 18 to 29 who had recovered from COVID-19. The conserved cysteine and the conserved F or W are not part of the CDR3 here.

j_call,v_call,cdr3_aa
TRBJ1-2,TRBV19,ASSIQGKNYGYT
TRBJ1-1,TRBV7-2,ASSQNRDRVTEAF
TRBJ1-1,TRBV5-1,ASSLDQGNTEAF
TRBJ1-2,TRBV18,ASSPPTVYGYT
TRBJ1-2,TRBV9,ASSRTGDNYGYT
TRBJ2-7,TRBV28,ASSVSGSSYEQY
TRBJ1-2,TRBV19,ASSRDRINYGYT
TRBJ2-2,TRBV11-2,ASSLVAGDLTGELF
TRBJ1-2,TRBV18,ASSPGGFL
TRBJ2-2,TRBV7-7,ASSPHRTGELF
TRBJ2-1,TRBV5-1,ASSSCPDRGIFNEQF
TRBJ2-1,TRBV5-6,ASSLLSSDYNEQF
TRBJ2-3,TRBV18,ASSPPGKDTQY
TRBJ1-5,TRBV2,ASSGDSTGGYNQPQH
TRBJ2-7,TRBV11-2,ASSLDYRLAGAYEQY
TRBJ1-1,TRBV19,ATKGPMNTEAF
TRBJ2-7,TRBV19,ASSTGGSGSRYEQY
TRBJ1-2,TRBV6-1,ASSESGEDLYGYT
TRBJ1-5,TRBV2,ASNVERDTKSNQPQH
TRBJ2-3,TRBV24-1,ATQDRGLADTQY
TRBJ2-3,TRBV6-1,ASSEGGLSTDTQY
TRBJ1-2,TRBV18,ASSLGSGYGYT
TRBJ2-7,TRBV28,ASSPTPISYEQY
TRBJ1-6,TRBV9,ASSAGQVGSPLH
TRBJ2-7,TRBV5-6,ASSRTDGNYEQY
TRBJ2-2,TRBV21-1,ASSIPGGPQTSEDTGELF
TRBJ1-1,TRBV9,ASSAAGNMNTEAF
TRBJ1-2,TRBV18,ASSPPSGTGFFGYT
TRBJ2-3,TRBV9,ASSVSPGDTQY
TRBJ1-1,TRBV5-1,ASSFREGTEAF
TRBJ1-6,TRBV27,ALPWGRILSPLH
TRBJ1-5,TRBV28,ASSRGYNQPQH
TRBJ1-1,TRBV7-6,ASSRRDPYKMNTEAF